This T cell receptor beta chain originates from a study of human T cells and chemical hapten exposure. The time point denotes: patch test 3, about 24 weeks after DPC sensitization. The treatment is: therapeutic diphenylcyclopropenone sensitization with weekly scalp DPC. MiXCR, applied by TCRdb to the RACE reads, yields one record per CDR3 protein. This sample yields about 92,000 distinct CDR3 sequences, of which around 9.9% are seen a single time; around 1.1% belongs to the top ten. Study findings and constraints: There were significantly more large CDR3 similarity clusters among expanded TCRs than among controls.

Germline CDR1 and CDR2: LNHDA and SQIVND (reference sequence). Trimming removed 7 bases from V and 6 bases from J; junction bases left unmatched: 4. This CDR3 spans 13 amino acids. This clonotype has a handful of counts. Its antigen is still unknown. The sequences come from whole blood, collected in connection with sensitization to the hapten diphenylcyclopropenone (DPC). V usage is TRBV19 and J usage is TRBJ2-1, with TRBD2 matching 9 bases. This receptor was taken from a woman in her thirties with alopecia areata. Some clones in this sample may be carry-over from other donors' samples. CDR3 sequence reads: CASTGLAPNEQFF. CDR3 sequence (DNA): TGTGCCAGTACAGGACTAGCGCCCAATGAGCAGTTCTTC. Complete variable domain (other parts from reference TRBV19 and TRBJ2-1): DGGITQSPKYLFRKEGQNVTLSCEQNLNHDAMYWYRQDPGQGLRLIYYSQIVNDFQKGDIAEGYSVSREKKESFPLTVTSAQKNPTAFYLCASTGLAPNEQFFGPGTRLTVL.